One and the same sample provided the 29 T cell receptor beta chains below, sequenced in a study of blood T cell repertoires in COVID-19. Only in-frame clones appear in the TCRdb table, and some are missing; sequencing was by immunoSEQ multiplex PCR. Of roughly 150,000 clones detected, approximately 80% appear once; the ten largest clones hold roughly 6.4%. The sequencing sample was made of PBMCs or T cells enriched from blood (not recorded which). The receptors here all came from a woman aged 40 to 50 who had recovered from COVID-19.

The chain carries TRBV30 and TRBJ2-5; a weak D match, TRBD2 (6 bases). CDR1 and CDR2 (germline): GTSNPN, SVGIG (reference sequence). CDR3 length: 15 residues. The V and J ends lost 3 bases and 1 base respectively, with 15 bases between them. Here the CDR3 reads CAWSPGTLLQETQYF. CDR3 bases: TGTGCCTGGAGCCCCGGGACTTTGCTCCAAGAGACCCAGTACTTC.

This rearrangement joins TRBV3-1 (or the pseudogene TRBV3-2) to TRBJ1-1, with 8 bases aligning to TRBD1. This CDR3 has 14 residues. The junction had 3 bases not matched to a gene; V was cut back by 2 bases and J by 4 bases. CDR1 LGHDT and CDR2 YNNKEL come from the germline V gene (reference sequence). CDR3 in amino acids: CASSQTQGATEAFF. In nucleotides, the CDR3 is TGTGCCAGCAGCCAAACTCAGGGGGCCACTGAAGCTTTCTTT.

This sequence joins TRBV19 and TRBJ2-2; 8 nucleotides align to TRBD2. The CDR3 is 17 residues long. V dropped 2 bases and J dropped 7; count of bases not matched to a gene: 12. CDR1 and CDR2 (germline): LNHDA, SQIVND (reference sequence). The CDR3 region is CASSIFPRGGRIGELFF. The CDR3 nucleotides are TGTGCCAGTAGTATATTTCCCCGCGGGGGGCGAATCGGGGAGCTGTTTTTT.

The chain carries TRBV7-2 and TRBJ1-6; D possibly corresponds to TRBD1 (6 bases). Germline V CDR1 and CDR2: SGHTA, FQGNSA. This CDR3 comprises 14 residues. Trimming removed 3 bases at V and 3 bases at J, with 6 bases between. CDR3 sequence: CASSLDSYNSPLHF. The CDR3, as DNA: TGTGCCAGCAGCTTGGACAGCTATAATTCACCCCTCCACTTT.

The V gene is TRBV18, the J gene TRBJ2-3; TRBD2 matches at 7 bases. CDR3 length: 13 amino acids. V was pared by 1 base and J by 6 bases, with 1 base of the junction left unmatched. Germline CDR1 is KGHSH and CDR2 is LQKENI. The chain's CDR3 is CASSPREGDTQYF. The CDR3 nucleotides read TGTGCCAGCTCACCACGGGAGGGGGATACGCAGTATTTT.

The rearrangement links TRBV27 to TRBJ1-2; D unresolved. The CDR3 runs 13 residues. Germline CDR1 reads MNHEY; CDR2 reads SMNVEV (reference sequence). V was trimmed by 3 bases and J by 2 bases, leaving 7 bases between them. The CDR3 DNA follows: TGTGCCAGCAGTTTTGGCCAAAACTATGGCTACACCTTC. Translating gives CASSFGQNYGYTF.

About this clone itself: The identical CDR3 is also encoded by other nucleotide sequences in the sample. The chain is built from TRBV13 and TRBJ2-7, with 12 bases fitting TRBD2. In germline, CDR1 is PRHDT, CDR2 FYEKMQ (reference sequence). CDR3 length equals 15 residues. V shed 3 bases, J shed 2 bases, and the junction held 2 bases outside the gene matches. CDR3 loop: CASSFGLAGTYEQYF. In nucleotides, the CDR3 is TGTGCCAGCAGCTTCGGACTAGCGGGGACCTACGAGCAGTACTTC.

The chain recombines TRBV6-2 or TRBV6-3 with TRBJ2-5; D call uncertain. The V gene's germline CDR1 is MNHEY and CDR2 SVGEGT. V lost 1 base and J lost 5, with 8 bases in between. This CDR3 region has 13 residues. The CDR3 DNA follows: TGTGCCAGCAGTTACTTCATGGAGGAGACCCAGTACTTC. This sequence encodes CASSYFMEETQYF.

V usage is TRBV4-1 and J usage is TRBJ1-2, with TRBD1 identical over 10 bases. Germline V CDR1 and CDR2: MGHRA, YSYEKL. CDR3 length: 14 residues. The V gene end was trimmed by 3 bases and the J gene end by 8 bases; junction bases not matched to a gene: 6. CDR3 protein: CASSQPGTGEGYTF. As DNA, the CDR3 is TGCGCCAGCAGCCAGCCCGGGACAGGGGAAGGCTACACCTTC.

The rearrangement links TRBV4-1 to TRBJ2-7; perhaps TRBD2 as D (6 bases). V shed 1 base and J shed 6 bases, with 7 bases lying between them. Looked up from germline, CDR1 is MGHRA and CDR2 is YSYEKL. CDR3 size: 12 residues. The CDR3 loop reads CASSQGLGEQYF. The CDR3 bases are TGCGCCAGCAGCCAAGGACTAGGCGAGCAGTACTTC.

The chain links TRBV5-1 to TRBJ2-7; D is unresolved. The V gene's germline CDR1 is SGHRS and CDR2 YFSETQ. Trimming shortened V by 2 bases and J by 3 bases, and 12 bases separated the two germline ends. This CDR3 region has 14 residues. CDR3 region: CASSFEQPIYEQYF. The CDR3 bases are TGCGCCAGCAGCTTCGAACAGCCGATCTACGAGCAGTACTTC.

This chain links TRBV6-1 with TRBJ1-1; tentatively, D is TRBD1 (5 bases). V lost 2 bases, J lost 5 bases, and 9 bases lay in between. CDR3 length: 13 amino acids. The V gene's germline CDR1 is MNHNS and CDR2 SASEGT. CDR3 coding DNA: TGTGCCAGCAGTGAACAGGGACTTACTGAAGCTTTCTTT. Residues: CASSEQGLTEAFF.

The chain recombines TRBV6-5 with TRBJ1-6; possible D gene TRBD1, 5 bases. The CDR3 covers 15 residues. The germline gives CDR1 MNHEY, CDR2 SVGAGI. V was pared by 2 bases and J by 7 bases, with 12 bases between. In DNA form, the CDR3 reads TGTGCCAGCAGTTACGAGCAGGGTAACAATTCACCCCTCCACTTT. Residues: CASSYEQGNNSPLHF.

V and J are TRBV5-1 and TRBJ1-6, with TRBD1 identical over 9 bases. The junction had 3 bases not matched to a gene; V was cut back by 0 bases and J by 11 bases. CDR3 length equals 14 residues. The V gene's germline CDR1 is SGHRS and CDR2 YFSETQ. In nucleotides, the CDR3 is TGCGCCAGCAGCTTGGGGGACAGGGATACACCCCTCCACTTT. Translated, it gives CASSLGDRDTPLHF.

The chain joins TRBV7-9 to TRBJ2-3; 9 nucleotides match TRBD2. V shed 5 bases, J shed 4 bases, and the junction held 4 bases outside the gene matches. The germline CDR1 and CDR2 sequences are SEHNR and FQNEAQ (reference sequence). CDR3 size: 14 residues. CDR3 sequence (DNA): TGTGCCAGCAGCACACTAGCGGGTGCAGATACGCAGTATTTT. It yields the protein CASSTLAGADTQYF.

This clone occurred once. The chain is built from TRBV4-1 and TRBJ2-3; 7 bases agree with TRBD1. This CDR3 region has 13 residues. Losses at the gene ends were 1 base for V and 6 bases for J; bases not matched to a gene: 1. From germline, CDR1 is MGHRA and CDR2 YSYEKL. The CDR3 sequence is CASSQGRGDTQYF. DNA for the CDR3: TGCGCCAGCAGCCAAGGCAGGGGGGATACGCAGTATTTT.

This clone occurred a few times. The chain carries TRBV19 and TRBJ1-5; 8 bases fit TRBD1. This CDR3 is 14 amino acids long. The trim removed 4 bases at V and 7 bases at J, leaving 6 bases unmatched. Germline CDR1 and CDR2: LNHDA and SQIVND (reference sequence). This CDR3 reads CASSTRGRGQPQHF. The CDR3 DNA reads TGTGCCAGTAGTACCAGGGGGCGCGGACAGCCCCAGCATTTT.

The chain links TRBV30 to TRBJ1-2; 9 bases are shared with TRBD1. Germline CDR1 reads GTSNPN; CDR2 reads SVGIG (reference sequence). Trimming cost V 2 bases and J 6 bases; bases outside gene matches: 4. This CDR3 is built from 13 residues. The CDR3 bases are TGTGCCTGGAGTAAACAGGGGGCGGATGGCTACACCTTC. Residues: CAWSKQGADGYTF.

V and J are TRBV9 and TRBJ2-7, with a weak D call TRBD2 (7 bases). V was pared by 3 bases and J by 2 bases, with 12 bases between. The CDR3 length is 14 residues. The germline gives CDR1 SGDLS, CDR2 YYNGEE. The CDR3 here is CASSGGGTAYEQYF. The CDR3 DNA reads TGTGCCAGCAGCGGCGGGGGCACAGCCTACGAGCAGTACTTC.

V is TRBV6-5 and J is TRBJ2-2; TRBD1 aligns across 8 bases. Germline V gene lookup returns CDR1 MNHEY and CDR2 SVGAGI. CDR3 size: 13 residues. Trimming at V came to 11 bases and at J to 7 bases, leaving 9 bases not matched to a gene. The CDR3: CAGGQGAGGELFF. DNA of the CDR3: TGTGCCGGAGGTCAGGGGGCCGGCGGGGAGCTGTTTTTT.

This clone turned up a few times. This chain joins TRBV3-1 (or the pseudogene TRBV3-2) and TRBJ2-5, with D unresolved. The ends were cut back, 2 bases at V and 8 bases at J, with 12 bases in the middle. This CDR3 is 13 amino acids long. Germline V lookup: CDR1 LGHDT, CDR2 YNNKEL (reference sequence). This CDR3 is CASSQYSEFTQYF. CDR3 coding DNA: TGTGCCAGCAGCCAATACAGTGAATTTACCCAGTACTTC.

This clone was counted once. The chain uses TRBV29-1 and TRBJ2-3; TRBD2 agrees at 13 bases. The CDR3 contains 17 residues. The V and J ends lost 0 bases and 2 bases, in that order; junction bases with no gene match: 5. Germline CDR1 is SQVTM and CDR2 is ANQGSEA. Here the CDR3 reads CSVEELTSGRATDTQYF. In DNA, the CDR3 is TGCAGCGTTGAAGAGCTAACTAGCGGGAGGGCCACAGATACGCAGTATTTT.

The V call is TRBV20-1, the J call TRBJ1-4; D is uncertain. In germline, CDR1 is DFQATT, CDR2 SNEGSKA (reference sequence). Trimming removed 0 bases from V and 8 bases from J, with 4 bases in between. This CDR3 spans 11 amino acids. The CDR3 here is CSARDQEKLFF. In DNA, the CDR3 is TGCAGTGCTAGAGATCAGGAAAAACTGTTTTTT.

This clone has just one count. The V call is TRBV3-1 (or the pseudogene TRBV3-2), the J call TRBJ2-1; 11 bases are a match to TRBD2. Germline V gives CDR1 LGHDT, CDR2 YNNKEL (reference sequence). The CDR3 is 18 residues long. After removal of 0 bases from V and 8 bases from J, the junction contained 12 bases not matched to a gene. The CDR3 loop is CASSQDSPASGGRDEQFF. The CDR3 coding sequence is TGTGCCAGCAGCCAAGATTCCCCTGCTAGCGGGGGGAGAGATGAGCAGTTCTTC.

The CDR3 DNA follows: TGTGCCAGCAGTTACGACAGGTCCATGGGAAACTATGGCTACACCTTC. It specifies CASSYDRSMGNYGYTF. The chain carries TRBV6-5 and TRBJ1-2; D perhaps matches TRBD1 (6 bases). With 2 bases removed from V and 2 bases from J, the gap between germline ends came to 15 bases. This CDR3 is built from 16 residues. Germline V gene data show CDR1 as MNHEY and CDR2 as SVGAGI.

The V and J genes are TRBV5-5 and TRBJ1-5, with D hard to call. The CDR3 loop spans 14 amino acids. Trimming cost V 6 bases and J 2 bases, with 12 bases left between them. CDR1 and CDR2 from the germline V gene are SGHKS and YYEKEE (reference sequence). CDR3: CASTPRPGNQPQHF. The DNA for the CDR3 is TGTGCCAGCACCCCCCGCCCGGGCAATCAGCCCCAGCATTTT.

The chain has TRBV11-1 and TRBJ2-1, with 10 nucleotides matching TRBD2. The CDR3 is 16 amino acids. V shed 5 bases and J 7 bases; nucleotides not matched to a gene: 11. The germline V gene has CDR1 SGHAT and CDR2 FQDESV (reference sequence). The CDR3 coding sequence is TGTGCCAGCAGCCCGTCTAGCGGGGGTATTATGAATGAGCAGTTCTTC. Amino acids: CASSPSSGGIMNEQFF.

J is TRBJ2-2 and V is TRBV12-5; TRBD2 matches at 8 bases. The CDR3 has 15 residues. Looked up from germline, CDR1 is LGHNT and CDR2 is FRNRAP. V lost 5 bases, J lost 3 bases, and 5 bases stayed unmatched. CDR3 region: CASGPGGPDTGELFF. CDR3 nucleotide sequence: TGTGCTAGTGGTCCGGGGGGGCCGGACACCGGGGAGCTGTTTTTT.

The chain has TRBV30 and TRBJ2-1, with D unresolved. The CDR3 has 11 residues. Germline V lookup: CDR1 GTSNPN, CDR2 SVGIG (reference sequence). Trimming took off 5 bases at V and 7 bases at J, with 9 bases between the two ends. Here the CDR3 reads CAWGDWNEQFF. CDR3 in DNA: TGTGCCTGGGGCGACTGGAATGAGCAGTTCTTC.